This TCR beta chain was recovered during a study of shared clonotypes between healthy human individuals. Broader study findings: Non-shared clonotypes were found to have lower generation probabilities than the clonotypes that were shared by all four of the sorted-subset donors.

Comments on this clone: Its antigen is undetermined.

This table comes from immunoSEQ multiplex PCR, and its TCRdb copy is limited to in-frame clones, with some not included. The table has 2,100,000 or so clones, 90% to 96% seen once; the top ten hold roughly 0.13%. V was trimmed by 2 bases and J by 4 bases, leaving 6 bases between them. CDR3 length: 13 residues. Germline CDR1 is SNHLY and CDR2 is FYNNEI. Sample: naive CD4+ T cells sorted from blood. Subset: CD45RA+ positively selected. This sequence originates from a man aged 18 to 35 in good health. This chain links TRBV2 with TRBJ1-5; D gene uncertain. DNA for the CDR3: TGTGCCAGCAGTGAAACGTGGAATCAGCCCCAGCATTTT. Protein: CASSETWNQPQHF.